Following are 2 T cell receptor beta chains from one sample sequenced in a study of T cells after yellow fever vaccination. TCRdb ran MiXCR on the 5' RACE reads and lists one entry per CDR3 protein. The sample lists a few hundred thousand distinct CDR3 sequences; 6.9% were seen once. This specimen was CD4+ T cells sorted from PBMCs, taken 15 days after the yellow fever booster vaccination. Receptor source: a man aged 25 to 45 who received the YFV17D yellow fever vaccine.

In its sample, this clonotype was seen many times. This CDR3 is CASSEAGTGNEKLFF. The CDR3 nucleotides are TGTGCCAGCAGTGAAGCGGGGACGGGGAATGAAAAACTGTTTTTT. The chain recombines TRBV2 with TRBJ1-4; TRBD1 might be the D (5 bases). In germline, CDR1 is SNHLY, CDR2 FYNNEI. Trimming removed 0 bases at V and 5 bases at J, with 10 bases between. The length of the CDR3 is 15 residues.

The CDR3 DNA follows: TGTGCCAGCAGGCGGACAGGGGGATACGCAGGGAGCAATCAGCCCCAGCATTTT. It encodes CASRRTGGYAGSNQPQHF. This chain uses TRBV2 with TRBJ1-5; 10 bases line up with TRBD1. The germline gives CDR1 SNHLY, CDR2 FYNNEI. The CDR3 has 18 residues. V lost 6 bases and J lost 1; bases outside the gene matches: 12. The whole variable domain, remainder taken from reference TRBV2 and TRBJ1-5, is EPEVTQTPSHQVTQMGQEVILRCVPISNHLYFYWYRQILGQKVEFLVSFYNNEISEKSEIFDDQFSVERPDGSNFTLKIRSTKLEDSAMYFCASRRTGGYAGSNQPQHFGDGTRLSIL.